The TCR beta chain under discussion was sequenced for a study of response to subunit inactivated influenza vaccine. Whole-study findings and limits: Every seasonal influenza vaccination brings in few new T cells, the authors suggested.

A single record per CDR3 protein comes from TCRdb applying MiXCR to the RT-PCR reads. Seen here are roughly 570,000 distinct CDR3 sequences, 10% to 15% observed once, and the top ten hold over 10%. This clonotype was seen only a few times. Antigen: not known. V shed 5 bases and J shed 2 bases, with 13 bases lying between them. From germline, CDR1 is MGHRA and CDR2 YSYEKL. CDR3 length: 14 amino acids. The chain carries TRBV4-1 and TRBJ2-7; D call uncertain. Sequenced here: PBMCs from blood, sampled about 40 days after vaccination. This TCR was recovered from a man aged 50-59 years who received an inactivated influenza vaccine. The CDR3 DNA reads TGCGCCAGCAGCTCATACGAACGCGCCTACGAGCAGTACTTC. Translating gives CASSSYERAYEQYF.